These T cell receptor beta chains were read from a single sample in a study of CD8 T cells in ankylosing spondylitis. TCRdb re-derived calls from the 5' RACE reads in MiXCR, one entry per CDR3 protein. The sample has 40,000 or so distinct CDR3 sequences, 2.5% to 3.5% seen once; the top ten hold 2.8%. Sample: blood, either unsorted or a sorted T cell fraction (not recorded which). The receptors were sampled from a male donor with ankylosing spondylitis or in good health (not recorded which). Each CDR3 is given with its conserved first and last residue. Each record gives: V gene, clone size, D gene, J gene, CDR3 protein, CDR3 DNA. D genes are given only for firm matches. The size entry gives once, few, many or a size class.

V gene: TRBV9
clone size: many
D gene: .
J gene: TRBJ1-1
CDR3 protein: CASSVGVLNTEAFF
CDR3 DNA: TGTGCCAGCAGCGTAGGGGTACTGAACACTGAAGCTTTCTTT

V gene: TRBV9
clone size: many
D gene: .
J gene: TRBJ2-2
CDR3 protein: CASSVGFTGELFF
CDR3 DNA: TGTGCCAGCAGCGTAGGTTTCACCGGGGAGCTGTTTTTT

V gene: TRBV9
clone size: many
D gene: .
J gene: TRBJ1-5
CDR3 protein: CASSSAGNSNQPQHF
CDR3 DNA: TGTGCCAGCAGCTCTGCGGGGAATAGCAATCAGCCCCAGCATTTT

V gene: TRBV9
clone size: many
D gene: TRBD1
J gene: TRBJ2-2
CDR3 protein: CASSADRVHTGELFF
CDR3 DNA: TGTGCCAGCAGCGCCGACAGGGTCCACACCGGGGAGCTGTTTTTT

V gene: TRBV9
clone size: many
D gene: .
J gene: TRBJ2-1
CDR3 protein: CASSASTRSWEQFF
CDR3 DNA: TGTGCCAGCAGCGCCTCGACTCGTTCGTGGGAGCAGTTCTTC

V gene: TRBV9
clone size: many
D gene: TRBD1
J gene: TRBJ2-1
CDR3 protein: CASSVGGDRGNNEQFF
CDR3 DNA: TGTGCCAGCAGCGTGGGGGGGGACAGGGGTAACAATGAGCAGTTCTTC

V gene: TRBV9
clone size: few
D gene: .
J gene: TRBJ2-1
CDR3 protein: CASSVDVGQGYRDEQFF
CDR3 DNA: TGTGCCAGCAGCGTAGATGTAGGGCAAGGTTATCGGGATGAGCAGTTCTTC

V gene: TRBV9
clone size: many
D gene: .
J gene: TRBJ1-5
CDR3 protein: CASSTGPGGAQPQHF
CDR3 DNA: TGTGCCAGCAGCACGGGCCCTGGCGGGGCTCAGCCCCAGCATTTT

V gene: TRBV9
clone size: many
D gene: TRBD1
J gene: TRBJ2-5
CDR3 protein: CASSSDRGGRQETQYF
CDR3 DNA: TGTGCCAGCAGCTCTGACAGGGGTGGTAGGCAAGAGACCCAGTACTTC

V gene: TRBV9
clone size: many
D gene: .
J gene: TRBJ2-2
CDR3 protein: CASSVGQTNTGELFF
CDR3 DNA: TGTGCCAGCAGCGTAGGACAGACGAACACCGGGGAGCTGTTTTTT

V gene: TRBV9
clone size: medium-sized
D gene: .
J gene: TRBJ2-3
CDR3 protein: CASSVGSLSTDTQYF
CDR3 DNA: TGTGCCAGCAGTGTGGGGTCCCTAAGCACAGATACGCAGTATTTT